This T cell receptor (beta chain) was sequenced in a study of cytotoxic CD8 clonotypes in ibrutinib-treated CLL. Points from the study as a whole: Clonality went higher at ibrutinib response and then dropped back toward baseline at progression. Pretreatment clonality was elevated relative to age-matched healthy donors and paralleled circulating CD8+ T-cell counts. Among the clonotypes, public ones were uncommon and contracted or held stable on treatment.

The protocol was immunoSEQ multiplex PCR, while the TCRdb copy is restricted to in-frame clones and leaves out a portion. The sample contains about 80,000 clones, 70% to 80% of which appear only once. This CDR3 is 15 amino acids long. Germline V gene sequence: CDR1 KGHSH, CDR2 LQKENI. The V gene end was trimmed by 5 bases and the J gene end by 2 bases; junction bases not matched to a gene: 5. Genomic DNA in an amount of about 2 micrograms was extracted from cryopreserved PBMCs and used for the preparation of TCR beta libraries. On this clone itself: Its antigen is currently unknown.

The source of this sequence is a human donor with chronic lymphocytic leukemia. The chain links TRBV18 to TRBJ2-5; 10 nucleotides agree with TRBD2. Sequenced material: PBMCs, taken after 12 months of ibrutinib treatment. The CDR3 region is CASSALAGPQETQYF. CDR3 in DNA: TGTGCCAGCTCAGCACTAGCGGGACCTCAAGAGACCCAGTACTTC.